Listed below are T cell receptor beta chains from one sample, sequenced in a study of blood T cell repertoires in COVID-19. Measured with immunoSEQ multiplex PCR; TCRdb has only the in-frame clones, and not every one. The top ten hold 1% of the sample, which has roughly 300,000 clones, 87% seen once. Specimen: PBMCs or T cells enriched from blood (not recorded which). The receptors were sampled from a woman under 40 who had recovered from COVID-19. Both conserved end residues are part of each CDR3.

J gene | CDR3 length | V gene | CDR3 protein
TRBJ1-4 | 17 | TRBV7-9 | CASSLAGGAGANEKLFF
TRBJ2-7 | 13 | TRBV5-1 | CASSFQGAYEQYF
TRBJ1-1 | 13 | TRBV29-1 | CSVETGTSTEAFF
TRBJ1-6 | 21 | TRBV4-1 | CASSQDFMGTGGANLYQALHF
TRBJ2-5 | 11 | TRBV20-1 | CSAQYQETQYF
TRBJ2-3 | 13 | TRBV29-1 | CSVAGQHTDTQYF
TRBJ1-6 | 16 | TRBV27 | CASSPRTGGYDSPLHF
TRBJ2-2 | 14 | TRBV19 | CASTWGGDTGELFF
TRBJ1-5 | 18 | TRBV7-8 | CASSLAPWTGFSNQPQHF
TRBJ2-1 | 13 | TRBV11-2 | CASSLGLAGEQFF
TRBJ1-5 | 15 | TRBV5-1 | CASSWGGDSNQPQHF
TRBJ2-3 | 13 | TRBV7-2 | CASSQRGADTQYF
TRBJ2-1 | 14 | TRBV6-5 | CASSWDSSYNEQFF
TRBJ1-2 | 14 | TRBV5-8 | CASSPRQVPYGYTF
TRBJ2-1 | 17 | TRBV5-1 | CASSLEAVTGGWNEQFF
TRBJ2-7 | 13 | TRBV11-3 | CASSRGGLGEQYF
TRBJ1-1 | 16 | TRBV5-5 | CASSARTGGLSTEAFF
TRBJ2-7 | 14 | TRBV6-2/TRBV6-3 | CASSDRTGYYEQYF
TRBJ1-1 | 15 | TRBV2 | CASRVTGVANTEAFF
TRBJ1-5 | 16 | TRBV29-1 | CSVANATGGLGQPQHF
TRBJ2-1 | 15 | TRBV7-2 | CASSLVTGDYNEQFF
TRBJ2-7 | 13 | TRBV2 | CASTINTGREQYF
TRBJ2-6 | 16 | TRBV28 | CASSFRGSSGANVLTF
TRBJ2-7 | 15 | TRBV5-1 | CASSLQGALEDEQYF
TRBJ1-1 | 18 | TRBV18 | CASSPQGAQVVTDTEAFF
TRBJ1-6 | 13 | TRBV2 | CASAEGGDSPLHF
TRBJ2-1 | 17 | TRBV7-9 | CASSALKSQGAYNEQFF
TRBJ2-5 | 13 | TRBV28 | CASSHLTGETQYF
TRBJ1-6 | 13 | TRBV11-2 | CASSLAGYSPLHF
TRBJ1-6 | 15 | TRBV28 | CASSSAQENRIPLHF
TRBJ2-7 | 15 | TRBV6-6 | CASSTRDRGPYEQYF